The 9 T cell receptor beta chains in this list originate from one sample, sequenced in a study of T-cell reconstitution after alpha-beta-depleted transplantation in children. Unique molecular identifiers featured in how the TCRbeta library was prepared. TCRdb reprocessed the PCR reads via MiXCR and lists one record per CDR3 protein. The repertoire holds a few hundred thousand distinct CDR3 sequences, with 10% to 15% as singletons. The material sequenced was PBMCs, mostly from graft donor cells, taken 360 days after TCRalphabeta/CD19-depleted stem cell transplant. The receptors come from a male patient aged 10-17 years who had a stem cell transplant for acute myeloid leukemia, so the T cells may come from the graft donor.

This clonotype came up a few times. The CDR3 loop is CASSEALGQRGGQYF. CDR3 in DNA: TGTGCCAGCAGTGAAGCGCTAGGCCAGCGGGGCGGGCAGTATTTT. V gene TRBV2 combines with J gene TRBJ2-3, with TRBD2 matching over 7 bases. The J segment lost 11 bases and the V segment lost 0 bases, leaving 11 bases of the junction unmatched. The CDR3 is 15 amino acids. CDR1 SNHLY and CDR2 FYNNEI come from the germline V gene.

The gene calls are TRBV21-1 and TRBJ2-1; the table names TRBD2, a call not compared with the DNA. TRBV21-1 is an annotated pseudogene. CDR3 length: 16 amino acids. CDR3 loop: CASSNKREGAYNEQFF. The CDR3 nucleotides read TGTGCCAGCAGCAATAAGCGGGAGGGGGCCTACAATGAGCAGTTCTTC.

The gene calls are TRBV29-1 and TRBJ2-7; unclear D gene. CDR3 length equals 13 residues. Between the trimmed V and J ends, which lost 6 bases and 0 bases, there was a span of 12 bases. Germline assignment: CDR1 SQVTM and CDR2 ANQGSEA. The CDR3 bases are TGCAGCGTCCTCAGAAAGAACTCCTACGAGCAGTACTTC. Residues: CSVLRKNSYEQYF.

This clonotype was seen a few times. The chain couples TRBV29-1 to TRBJ2-4; D might be TRBD1 (6 bases). CDR3 length: 13 amino acids. CDR1 and CDR2 (germline): SQVTM, ANQGSEA. Trimming took off 2 bases at V and 8 bases at J, with 13 bases between the two ends. CDR3 region: CSVESGVGYIQYF. As DNA, the CDR3 is TGCAGCGTTGAATCAGGGGTAGGGTACATTCAGTACTTC.

The genes are TRBV7-2 and TRBJ2-1; D possibly corresponds to TRBD2 (6 bases). Germline V gene lookup returns CDR1 SGHTA and CDR2 FQGNSA. The length of the CDR3 is 15 residues. Trimming removed 1 base from V and 2 bases from J, with 9 bases in between. CDR3 amino acids: CASSLDSGAYNEQFF. CDR3 DNA: TGTGCCAGCAGCTTAGATAGCGGCGCCTACAATGAGCAGTTCTTC.

In its sample, this clonotype was seen many times. The gene calls are TRBV6-5 and TRBJ2-1; a weak D match, TRBD1 (5 bases). The V end lost 6 bases, the J end lost 7 bases, and 7 bases lay between the germline ends. CDR1 and CDR2 from the germline V gene are MNHEY and SVGAGI. The CDR3 totals 11 residues. Here the CDR3 DNA reads TGTGCCAGCAGCCAGGGAAATGAGCAGTTCTTC. Its protein is CASSQGNEQFF.

There are a few counts of this clonotype. The chain employs TRBV20-1 and TRBJ2-7; 7 bases match TRBD2. V dropped 3 bases and J dropped 5; count of bases not matched to a gene: 7. The CDR3 is made up of 13 amino acids. Germline-derived CDR1 and CDR2 are DFQATT and SNEGSKA (reference sequence). Here the CDR3 reads CSASGSGGDEQYF. The CDR3 region has the DNA TGCAGTGCTAGCGGGTCTGGGGGGGACGAGCAGTACTTC.

This clonotype was seen at least ten times. The genes are TRBV3-1 and TRBJ2-1; TRBD2 matches at 9 bases. The V gene's germline CDR1 is LGHDT and CDR2 YNNKEL (reference sequence). The ends lost 2 bases at V and 4 bases at J; junction bases unmatched: 3. This CDR3 is 15 amino acids long. CDR3 sequence (DNA): TGTGCCAGCAGCCAATGGCGGGAGGGGTACAATGAGCAGTTCTTC. Translating gives CASSQWREGYNEQFF.

The chain couples TRBV6-4 to TRBJ2-1; D is possibly TRBD1 (5 bases). The CDR3 contains 15 residues. V was shortened by 2 bases and J by 0 bases, with 8 bases between the two germline ends. Germline V gene data show CDR1 as MRHNA and CDR2 as SNTAGT. The CDR3 loop is CASSDRGSSYNEQFF. In DNA, the CDR3 is TGTGCCAGCAGTGACAGGGGAAGCTCCTACAATGAGCAGTTCTTC.